The rows below give T cell receptor beta chains drawn from one sample of a study of cytomegalovirus exposure and HLA in healthy donors. Data came from immunoSEQ multiplex PCR; TCRdb stores just in-frame clones and leaves some out. This repertoire includes 140,000 to 150,000 clones. Material for sequencing was PBMCs. The receptors come from a woman in her forties or fifties in good health and CMV-seronegative. The CDR3 runs from the conserved cysteine through the conserved F or W. D genes are given only for firm matches.

j_call: TRBJ1-1
d_call: NA
v_call: TRBV5-1
cdr3_aa: CASSLVVGGGTEAFF
cdr3_nt: TGCGCCAGCAGCTTGGTAGTCGGGGGGGGTACTGAAGCTTTCTTT

j_call: TRBJ1-4
d_call: TRBD1
v_call: TRBV4-1
cdr3_aa: CASSQVRDRVQEKLFF
cdr3_nt: TGCGCCAGCAGCCAAGTTCGCGACAGGGTCCAAGAAAAACTGTTTTTT

j_call: TRBJ2-5
d_call: NA
v_call: TRBV5-6
cdr3_aa: CASSWGRIQETQYF
cdr3_nt: TGTGCCAGCAGCTGGGGCCGGATCCAAGAGACCCAGTACTTC

j_call: TRBJ1-5
d_call: TRBD1
v_call: TRBV7-8
cdr3_aa: CASSSMDRASNQPQHF
cdr3_nt: TGTGCCAGCAGCTCCATGGACAGGGCTAGCAATCAGCCCCAGCATTTT

j_call: TRBJ2-7
d_call: NA
v_call: TRBV6-4
cdr3_aa: CASSDSGGDPQYF
cdr3_nt: TGTGCCAGCAGTGACTCTGGCGGGGACCCGCAGTACTTC

j_call: TRBJ1-1
d_call: TRBD1
v_call: TRBV6-6
cdr3_aa: CASRPQGGTEAFF
cdr3_nt: TGTGCCAGCAGACCACAGGGGGGCACTGAAGCTTTCTTT

j_call: TRBJ1-2
d_call: NA
v_call: TRBV9
cdr3_aa: CASSVTSGTSYGYTF
cdr3_nt: TGTGCCAGCAGCGTAACCTCCGGGACAAGCTATGGCTACACCTTC

j_call: TRBJ1-1
d_call: NA
v_call: TRBV29-1
cdr3_aa: CSVVDPGSTEAFF
cdr3_nt: TGCAGCGTGGTCGATCCGGGGAGCACTGAAGCTTTCTTT

j_call: TRBJ2-2
d_call: NA
v_call: TRBV4-3
cdr3_aa: CASSPNRLGAGELFF
cdr3_nt: TGCGCCAGCAGCCCGAACCGATTGGGCGCCGGGGAGCTGTTTTTT

j_call: TRBJ2-3
d_call: NA
v_call: TRBV10-1
cdr3_aa: CASSEQADTQYF
cdr3_nt: TGCGCCAGCAGTGAGCAGGCAGATACGCAGTATTTT